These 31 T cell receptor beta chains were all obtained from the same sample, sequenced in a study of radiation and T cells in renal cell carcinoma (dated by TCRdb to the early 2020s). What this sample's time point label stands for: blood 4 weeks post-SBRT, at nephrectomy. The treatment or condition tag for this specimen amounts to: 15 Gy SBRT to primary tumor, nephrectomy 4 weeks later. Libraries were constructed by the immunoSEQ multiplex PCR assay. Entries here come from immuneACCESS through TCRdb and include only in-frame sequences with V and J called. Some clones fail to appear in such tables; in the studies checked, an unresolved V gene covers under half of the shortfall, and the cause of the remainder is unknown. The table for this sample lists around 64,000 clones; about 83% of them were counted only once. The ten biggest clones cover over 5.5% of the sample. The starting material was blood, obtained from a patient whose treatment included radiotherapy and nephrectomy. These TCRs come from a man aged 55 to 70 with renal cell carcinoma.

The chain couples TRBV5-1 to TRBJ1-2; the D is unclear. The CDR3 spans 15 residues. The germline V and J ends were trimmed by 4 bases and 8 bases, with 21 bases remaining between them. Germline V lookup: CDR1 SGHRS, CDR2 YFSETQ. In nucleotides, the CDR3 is TGCGCCAGCAGCCCGGACGGGATTACACCTAGGGGCTACACCTTC. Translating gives CASSPDGITPRGYTF.

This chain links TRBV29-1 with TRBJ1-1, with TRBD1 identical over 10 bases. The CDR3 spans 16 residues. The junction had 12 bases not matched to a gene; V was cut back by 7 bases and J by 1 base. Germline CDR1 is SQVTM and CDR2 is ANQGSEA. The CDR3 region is CSAPPPGQGTNTEAFF. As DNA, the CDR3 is TGCAGCGCACCCCCGCCGGGACAGGGGACGAACACTGAAGCTTTCTTT.

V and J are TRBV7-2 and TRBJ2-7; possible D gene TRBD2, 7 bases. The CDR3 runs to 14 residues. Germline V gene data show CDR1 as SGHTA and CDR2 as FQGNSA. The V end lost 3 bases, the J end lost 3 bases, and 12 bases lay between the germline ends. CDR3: CASSFGGPNYEQYF. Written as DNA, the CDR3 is TGTGCCAGCAGCTTCGGGGGGCCGAACTACGAGCAGTACTTC.

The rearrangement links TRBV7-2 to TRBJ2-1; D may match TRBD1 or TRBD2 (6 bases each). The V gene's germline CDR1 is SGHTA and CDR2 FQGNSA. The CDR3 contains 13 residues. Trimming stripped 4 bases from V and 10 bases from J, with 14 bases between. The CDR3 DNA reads TGTGCCAGCAGCTCCGTGGGGGGCCGGGAGCAGTTCTTC. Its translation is CASSSVGGREQFF.

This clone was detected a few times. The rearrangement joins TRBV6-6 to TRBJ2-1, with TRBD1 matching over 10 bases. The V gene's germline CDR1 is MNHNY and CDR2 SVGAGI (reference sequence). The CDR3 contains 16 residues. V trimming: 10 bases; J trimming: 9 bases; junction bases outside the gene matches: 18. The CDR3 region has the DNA TGTGCCACACAAGGGACAGGGGCAGTCTTTGGCGGTGAGCAGTTCTTC. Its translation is CATQGTGAVFGGEQFF.

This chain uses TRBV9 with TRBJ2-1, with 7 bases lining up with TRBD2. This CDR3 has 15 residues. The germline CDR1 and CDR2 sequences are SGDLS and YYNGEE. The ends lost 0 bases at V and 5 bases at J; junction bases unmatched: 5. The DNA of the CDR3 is TGTGCCAGCAGCGTAGGTGGGAGGGGCGACAATGAGCAGTTCTTC. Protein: CASSVGGRGDNEQFF.

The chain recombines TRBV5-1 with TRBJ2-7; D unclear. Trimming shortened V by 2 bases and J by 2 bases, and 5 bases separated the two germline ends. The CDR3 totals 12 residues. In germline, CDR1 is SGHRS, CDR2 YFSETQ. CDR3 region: CASSFGTYEQYF. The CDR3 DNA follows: TGCGCCAGCAGCTTTGGGACCTACGAGCAGTACTTC.

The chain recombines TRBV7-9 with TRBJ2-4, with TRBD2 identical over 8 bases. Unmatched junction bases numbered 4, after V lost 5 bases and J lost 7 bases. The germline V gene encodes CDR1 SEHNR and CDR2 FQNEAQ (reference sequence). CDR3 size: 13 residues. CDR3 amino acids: CASSREGGNIQYF. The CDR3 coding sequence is TGTGCCAGCAGCCGGGAGGGGGGCAACATTCAGTACTTC. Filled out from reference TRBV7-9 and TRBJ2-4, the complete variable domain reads DTGVSQNPRHKITKRGQNVTFRCDPISEHNRLYWYRQTLGQGPEFLTYFQNEAQLEKSRLLSDRFSAERPKGSFSTLEIQRTEQGDSAMYLCASSREGGNIQYFGAGTRLSVL.

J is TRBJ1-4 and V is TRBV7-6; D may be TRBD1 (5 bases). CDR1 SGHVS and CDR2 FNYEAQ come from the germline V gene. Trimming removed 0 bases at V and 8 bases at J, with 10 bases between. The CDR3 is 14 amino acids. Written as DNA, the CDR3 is TGTGCCAGCAGCTTAGCGGGCCAGGGAGAAAAACTGTTTTTT. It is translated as CASSLAGQGEKLFF.

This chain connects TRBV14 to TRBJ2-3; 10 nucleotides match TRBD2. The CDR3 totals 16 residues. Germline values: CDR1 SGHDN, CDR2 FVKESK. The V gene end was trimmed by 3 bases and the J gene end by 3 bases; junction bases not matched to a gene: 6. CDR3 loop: CASSHFWTSGTDTQYF. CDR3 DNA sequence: TGTGCCAGCAGCCATTTTTGGACTAGCGGTACAGATACGCAGTATTTT.

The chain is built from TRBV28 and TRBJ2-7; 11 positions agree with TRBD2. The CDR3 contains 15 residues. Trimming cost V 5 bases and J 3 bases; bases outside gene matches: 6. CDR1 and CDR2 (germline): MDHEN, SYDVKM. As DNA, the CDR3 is TGTGCCAGCAGTGAAACTAGCGGGGGTTTCTACGAGCAGTACTTC. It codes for CASSETSGGFYEQYF.

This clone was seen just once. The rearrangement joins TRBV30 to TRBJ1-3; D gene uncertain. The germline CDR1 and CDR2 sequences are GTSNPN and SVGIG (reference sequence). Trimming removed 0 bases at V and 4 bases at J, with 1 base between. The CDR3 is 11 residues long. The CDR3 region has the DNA TGTGCCTGGAGTGTCGGAAACACCATATATTTT. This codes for CAWSVGNTIYF. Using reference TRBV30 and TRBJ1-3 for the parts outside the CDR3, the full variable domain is SQTIHQWPATLVQPVGSPLSLECTVEGTSNPNLYWYRQAAGRGLQLLFYSVGIGQISSEVPQNLSASRPQDRQFILSSKKLLLSDSGFYLCAWSVGNTIYFGEGSWLTVV.

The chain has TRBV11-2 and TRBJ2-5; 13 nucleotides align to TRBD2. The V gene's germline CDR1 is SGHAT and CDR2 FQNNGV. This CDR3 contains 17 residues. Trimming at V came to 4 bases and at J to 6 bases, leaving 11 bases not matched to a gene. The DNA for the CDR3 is TGTGCCAGCAGCTCAGAACTAGCGGGGGGGATCGTGAAGACCCAGTACTTC. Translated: CASSSELAGGIVKTQYF.

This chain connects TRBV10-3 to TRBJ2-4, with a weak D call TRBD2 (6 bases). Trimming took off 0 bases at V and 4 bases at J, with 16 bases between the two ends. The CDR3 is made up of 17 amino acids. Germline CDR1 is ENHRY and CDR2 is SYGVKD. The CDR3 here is CAISESTLEGTKNIQYF. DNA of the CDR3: TGTGCCATCAGTGAGTCGACCCTGGAGGGTACAAAAAACATTCAGTACTTC.

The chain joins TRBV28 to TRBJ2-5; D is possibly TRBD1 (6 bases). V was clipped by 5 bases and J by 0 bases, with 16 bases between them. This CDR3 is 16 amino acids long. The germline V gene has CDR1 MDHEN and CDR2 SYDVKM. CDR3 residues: CASSPSKDSDQETQYF. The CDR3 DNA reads TGTGCCAGCAGTCCCTCGAAGGACAGTGACCAAGAGACCCAGTACTTC.

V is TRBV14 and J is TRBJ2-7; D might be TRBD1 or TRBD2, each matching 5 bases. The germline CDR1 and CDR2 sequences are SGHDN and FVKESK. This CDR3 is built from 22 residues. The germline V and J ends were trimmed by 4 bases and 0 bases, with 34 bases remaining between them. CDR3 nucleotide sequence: TGTGCCAGCAGCCCAAACTTATGCCCGGTGCCGACCCGGGGCAATAACTCCTACGAGCAGTACGTC. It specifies CASSPNLCPVPTRGNNSYEQYV.

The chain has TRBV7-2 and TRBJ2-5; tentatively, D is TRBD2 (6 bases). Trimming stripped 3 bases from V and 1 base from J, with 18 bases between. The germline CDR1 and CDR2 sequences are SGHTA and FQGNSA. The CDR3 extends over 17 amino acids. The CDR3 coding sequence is TGTGCCAGCAGCTTTTTGGTAGCGGTAAGCCTCCAAGAGACCCAGTACTTC. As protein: CASSFLVAVSLQETQYF.

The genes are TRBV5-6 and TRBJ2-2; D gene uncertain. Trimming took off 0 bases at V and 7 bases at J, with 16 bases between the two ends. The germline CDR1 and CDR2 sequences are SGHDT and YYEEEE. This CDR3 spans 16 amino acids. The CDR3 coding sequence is TGTGCCAGCAGCTTGGGGCCCCGCCATACGAACGGGGAGCTGTTTTTT. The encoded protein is CASSLGPRHTNGELFF.

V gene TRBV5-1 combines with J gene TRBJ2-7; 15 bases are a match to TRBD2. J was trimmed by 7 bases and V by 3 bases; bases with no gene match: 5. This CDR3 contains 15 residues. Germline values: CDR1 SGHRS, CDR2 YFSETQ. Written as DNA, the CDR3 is TGCGCCAGCAGCTCAGGACTAGCGGGAGGGAGAGAGCAGTACGTC. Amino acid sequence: CASSSGLAGGREQYV.

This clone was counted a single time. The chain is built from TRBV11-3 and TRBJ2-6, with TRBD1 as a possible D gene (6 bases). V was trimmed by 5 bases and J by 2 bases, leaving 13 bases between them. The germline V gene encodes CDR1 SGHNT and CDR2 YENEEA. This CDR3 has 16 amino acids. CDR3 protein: CASSPQGQAGANVLTF. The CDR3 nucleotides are TGTGCCAGCAGCCCACAGGGCCAGGCTGGGGCCAACGTCCTGACTTTC.

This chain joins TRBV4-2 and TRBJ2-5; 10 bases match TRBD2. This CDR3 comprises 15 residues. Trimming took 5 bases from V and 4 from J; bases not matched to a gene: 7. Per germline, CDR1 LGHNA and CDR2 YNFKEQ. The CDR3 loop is CASSETSGKGETQYF. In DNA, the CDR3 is TGTGCCAGCAGCGAAACTAGCGGGAAGGGAGAGACCCAGTACTTC.

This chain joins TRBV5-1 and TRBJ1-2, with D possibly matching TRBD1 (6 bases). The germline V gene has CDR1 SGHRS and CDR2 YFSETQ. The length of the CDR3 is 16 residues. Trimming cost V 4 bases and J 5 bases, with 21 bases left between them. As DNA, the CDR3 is TGCGCCAGCAGCCGGGAACGGGGGCGAACTATTTATGGCTACACCTTC. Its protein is CASSRERGRTIYGYTF.

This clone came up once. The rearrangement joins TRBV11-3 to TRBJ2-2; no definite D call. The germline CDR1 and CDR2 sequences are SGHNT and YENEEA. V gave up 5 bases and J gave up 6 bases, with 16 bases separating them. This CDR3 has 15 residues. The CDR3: CASSPRFTSSGELFF. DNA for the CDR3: TGTGCCAGCAGCCCCCGTTTTACGTCCTCCGGGGAGCTGTTTTTT.

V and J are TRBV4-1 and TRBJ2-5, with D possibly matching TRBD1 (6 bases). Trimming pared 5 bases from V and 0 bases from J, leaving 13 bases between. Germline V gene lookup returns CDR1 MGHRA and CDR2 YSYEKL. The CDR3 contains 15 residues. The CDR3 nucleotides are TGCGCCAGCAGCTCACTCCAGGGGAACCAAGAGACCCAGTACTTC. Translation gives CASSSLQGNQETQYF.

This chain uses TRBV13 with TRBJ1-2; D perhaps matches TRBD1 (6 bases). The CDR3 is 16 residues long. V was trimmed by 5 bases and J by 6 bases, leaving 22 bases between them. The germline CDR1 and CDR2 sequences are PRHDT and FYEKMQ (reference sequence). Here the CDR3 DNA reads TGTGCCAGCAGCCTATACGGGGACACCGCGTCGGATGGCTACACCTTC. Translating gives CASSLYGDTASDGYTF.

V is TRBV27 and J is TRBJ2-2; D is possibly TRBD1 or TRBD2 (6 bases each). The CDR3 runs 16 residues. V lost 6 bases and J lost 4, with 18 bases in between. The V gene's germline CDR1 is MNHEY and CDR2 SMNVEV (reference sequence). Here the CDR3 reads CASRFTVGGGTGELFF. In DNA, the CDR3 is TGTGCCAGCAGATTTACTGTCGGGGGCGGCACCGGGGAGCTGTTTTTT.

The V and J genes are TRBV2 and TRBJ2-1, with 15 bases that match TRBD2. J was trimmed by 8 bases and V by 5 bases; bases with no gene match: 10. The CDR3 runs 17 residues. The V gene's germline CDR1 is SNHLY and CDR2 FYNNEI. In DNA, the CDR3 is TGTGCCAGCAGTCGAGGACTAGCGGGAGGGACAAGGGATGAGCAGTTCTTC. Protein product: CASSRGLAGGTRDEQFF.

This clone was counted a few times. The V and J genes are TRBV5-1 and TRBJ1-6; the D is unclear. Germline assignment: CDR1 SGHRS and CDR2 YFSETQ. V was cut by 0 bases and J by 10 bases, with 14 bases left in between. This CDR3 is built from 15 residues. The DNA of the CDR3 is TGCGCCAGCAGCTTGGATGGTCCGCCGGAGTCACCCCTCCACTTT. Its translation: CASSLDGPPESPLHF.

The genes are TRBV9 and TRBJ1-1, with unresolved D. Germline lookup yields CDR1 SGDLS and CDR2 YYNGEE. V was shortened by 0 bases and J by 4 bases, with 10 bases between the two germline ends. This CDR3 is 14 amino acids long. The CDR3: CASSVEGLLTEAFF. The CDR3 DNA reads TGTGCCAGCAGCGTAGAGGGTTTACTCACTGAAGCTTTCTTT.

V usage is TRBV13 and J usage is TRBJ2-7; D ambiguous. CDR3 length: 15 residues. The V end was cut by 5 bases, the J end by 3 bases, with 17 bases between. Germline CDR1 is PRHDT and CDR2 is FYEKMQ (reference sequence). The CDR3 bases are TGTGCCAGCAGCCAAAAACCCGGGCCTAACTACGAGCAGTACTTC. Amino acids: CASSQKPGPNYEQYF.

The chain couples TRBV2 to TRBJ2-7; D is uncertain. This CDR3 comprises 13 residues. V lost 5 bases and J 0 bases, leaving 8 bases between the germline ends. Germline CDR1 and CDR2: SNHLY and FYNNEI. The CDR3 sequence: CASSKQPSYEQYV. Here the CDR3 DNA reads TGTGCCAGCAGTAAACAGCCCTCCTACGAGCAGTACGTC.